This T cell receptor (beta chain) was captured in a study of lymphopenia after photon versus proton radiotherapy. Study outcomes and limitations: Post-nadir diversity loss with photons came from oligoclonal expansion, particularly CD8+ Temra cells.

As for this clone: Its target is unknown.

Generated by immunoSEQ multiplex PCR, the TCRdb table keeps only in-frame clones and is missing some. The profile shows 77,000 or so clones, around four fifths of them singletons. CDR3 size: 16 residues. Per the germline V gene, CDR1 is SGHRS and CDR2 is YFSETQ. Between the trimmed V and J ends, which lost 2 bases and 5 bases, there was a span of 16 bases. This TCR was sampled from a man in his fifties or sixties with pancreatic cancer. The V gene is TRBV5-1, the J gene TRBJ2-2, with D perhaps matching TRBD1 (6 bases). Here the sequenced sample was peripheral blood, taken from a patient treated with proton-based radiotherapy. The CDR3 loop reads CASSFRDTGTTGELFF. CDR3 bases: TGCGCCAGCAGCTTCCGGGACACGGGAACGACCGGGGAGCTGTTTTTT.